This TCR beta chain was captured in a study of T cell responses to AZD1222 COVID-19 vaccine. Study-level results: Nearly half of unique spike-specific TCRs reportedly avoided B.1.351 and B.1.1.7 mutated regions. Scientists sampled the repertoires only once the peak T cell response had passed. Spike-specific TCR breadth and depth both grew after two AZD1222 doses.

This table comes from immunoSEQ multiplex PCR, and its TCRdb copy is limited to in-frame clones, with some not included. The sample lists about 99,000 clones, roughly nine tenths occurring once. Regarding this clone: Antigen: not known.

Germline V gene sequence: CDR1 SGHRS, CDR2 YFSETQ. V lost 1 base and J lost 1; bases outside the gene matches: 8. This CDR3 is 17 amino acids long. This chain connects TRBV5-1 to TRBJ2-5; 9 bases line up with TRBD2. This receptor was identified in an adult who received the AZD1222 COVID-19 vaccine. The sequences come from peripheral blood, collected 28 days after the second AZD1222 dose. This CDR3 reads CASSLFKLAGSQETQYF. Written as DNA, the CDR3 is TGCGCCAGCAGCTTGTTTAAGCTAGCGGGGTCCCAAGAGACCCAGTACTTC. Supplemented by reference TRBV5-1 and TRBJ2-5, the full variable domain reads KAGVTQTPRYLIKTRGQQVTLSCSPISGHRSVSWYQQTPGQGLQFLFEYFSETQRNKGNFPGRFSGRQFSNSRSEMNVSTLELGDSALYLCASSLFKLAGSQETQYFGPGTRLLVL.